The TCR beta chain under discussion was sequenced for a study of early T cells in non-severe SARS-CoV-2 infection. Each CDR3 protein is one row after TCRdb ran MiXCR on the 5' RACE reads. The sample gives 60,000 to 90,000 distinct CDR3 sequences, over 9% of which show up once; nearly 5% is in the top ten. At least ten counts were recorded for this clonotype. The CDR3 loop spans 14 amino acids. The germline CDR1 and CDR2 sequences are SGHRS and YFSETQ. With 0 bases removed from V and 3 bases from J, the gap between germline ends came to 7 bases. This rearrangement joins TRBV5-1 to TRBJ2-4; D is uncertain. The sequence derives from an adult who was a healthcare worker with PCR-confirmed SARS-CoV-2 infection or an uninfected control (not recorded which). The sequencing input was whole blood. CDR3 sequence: CASSLGPDKNIQYF. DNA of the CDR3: TGCGCCAGCAGCTTGGGGCCGGACAAAAACATTCAGTACTTC.